A selection of T cell receptor beta chains follows, all from one sample in a study of Ad26.COV2.S vaccination and SARS-CoV-2 variants. The table came from immunoSEQ multiplex PCR; TCRdb's copy has only in-frame clones and leaves some out. Of 380,000 or so clones listed, approximately 86% were seen once; the top ten hold 9.5% to 12%. The sample here was peripheral blood, taken in a trial of Ad26.COV2.S vaccine versus placebo. Receptors were obtained from a person between 18 and 60 years old who received the Ad26.COV2.S COVID-19 vaccine or a placebo. Each CDR3 is given with its conserved first and last residue. Each record gives: D gene, J gene, clone size, V gene, CDR3 protein, CDR3 DNA. D genes are given only for firm matches. Size is omitted from some rows. Given values are once, few, many or a class for expanded clones.

- | TRBJ1-3 | - | TRBV2 | CASSENPIWGSGNTIYF | TGTGCCAGCAGTGAAAACCCGATTTGGGGATCCGGAAACACCATATATTTT
- | TRBJ1-5 | - | TRBV10-2 | CASSDLQGPNQPQHF | TGCGCCAGCAGCGATTTGCAGGGCCCCAATCAGCCCCAGCATTTT
- | TRBJ2-5 | - | TRBV23-1 | CASSQWKQDIEGETQYF | TGCGCCAGCAGTCAATGGAAACAGGATATTGAGGGAGAGACCCAGTACTTC
TRBD2 | TRBJ2-1 | - | TRBV4-2 | CASSQDGLAGASSYNEQFF | TGTGCCAGCAGCCAAGATGGCCTAGCGGGGGCGAGCTCCTACAATGAGCAGTTCTTC
- | TRBJ2-7 | - | TRBV11-2 | CASSSDGSTKNPYEQYF | TGTGCCAGCAGCTCTGACGGGAGTACAAAAAACCCCTACGAGCAGTACTTC
TRBD2 | TRBJ2-7 | - | TRBV28 | CASSRRSGRAYEQYF | TGTGCCAGCAGTCGCCGGAGCGGGAGGGCATACGAGCAGTACTTC
- | TRBJ2-7 | - | TRBV18 | CASSPQAQDLSYEQYF | TGTGCCAGCTCACCACAGGCACAAGACCTCTCCTACGAGCAGTACTTC
- | TRBJ1-4 | - | TRBV27 | CASSLNRDEKLFF | TGTGCCAGCAGTTTAAACAGGGATGAAAAACTGTTTTTT
- | TRBJ2-7 | - | TRBV7-9 | CASSDRDLPYEQYF | TGTGCCAGCAGCGACCGGGACTTACCCTACGAGCAGTACTTC
- | TRBJ1-5 | - | TRBV4-3 | CASSQDPTLEPQHF | TGCGCCAGCAGCCAAGATCCCACTTTAGAGCCCCAGCATTTT
- | TRBJ2-7 | - | TRBV28 | CASSLVQGRNEQYF | TGTGCCAGCAGTTTAGTACAGGGAAGGAACGAGCAGTACTTC
- | TRBJ2-7 | - | TRBV28 | CASSSGGAQQYF | TGTGCCAGCAGCTCTGGGGGAGCCCAGCAGTACTTC
- | TRBJ2-1 | - | TRBV27 | CASRLRAQGGLNEQFF | TGTGCCAGCCGCTTGAGAGCCCAGGGTGGACTCAATGAGCAGTTCTTC
- | TRBJ2-3 | - | TRBV15 | CATSRDRPHTDTQYF | TGTGCCACCAGCAGAGATAGGCCCCACACAGATACGCAGTATTTT
TRBD2 | TRBJ2-3 | - | TRBV7-2 | CASSNIAGAVDTQYF | TGTGCCAGCAGCAACATAGCGGGAGCGGTGGATACGCAGTATTTT
TRBD1 | TRBJ1-5 | - | TRBV2 | CASRPGTVSNQPQHF | TGTGCCAGCCGGCCCGGGACAGTTAGCAATCAGCCCCAGCATTTT
- | TRBJ1-2 | - | TRBV2 | CASSDNNNYGYTF | TGTGCCAGCAGTGATAACAACAACTATGGCTACACCTTC
TRBD1 | TRBJ1-2 | - | TRBV29-1 | CSAGQGTYGYTF | TGCAGCGCTGGACAGGGGACCTATGGCTACACCTTC
- | TRBJ2-2 | - | TRBV29-1 | CGGQSRTTGELFF | TGCGGTGGACAGTCGCGAACCACCGGGGAGCTGTTTTTT
- | TRBJ2-5 | - | TRBV28 | CASSFPPIRQDQETQYF | TGTGCCAGCAGTTTTCCACCCATCAGACAGGACCAAGAGACCCAGTACTTC
- | TRBJ2-1 | - | TRBV18 | CASSLWADNEQFF | TGTGCCAGCTCACTGTGGGCGGACAATGAGCAGTTCTTC
- | TRBJ1-1 | - | TRBV7-2 | CASSLAQGHTEAFF | TGTGCCAGCAGCTTAGCGCAGGGGCACACTGAAGCTTTCTTT
- | TRBJ2-6 | - | TRBV6-6 | CASSRAGTQVSGANVLTF | TGTGCCAGCAGTCGGGCCGGGACCCAAGTATCTGGGGCCAACGTCCTGACTTTC
TRBD1 | TRBJ2-5 | - | TRBV13 | CASSPGGETQYF | TGTGCCAGCAGTCCAGGGGGAGAGACCCAGTACTTC
- | TRBJ2-1 | - | TRBV11-3 | CASSLVQGDEQFF | TGTGCCAGCAGCTTAGTACAGGGCGATGAGCAGTTCTTC
- | TRBJ2-1 | - | TRBV5-1 | CASSRDSDHNEQFF | TGCGCCAGCAGTCGGGACTCTGATCACAATGAGCAGTTCTTC
TRBD1 | TRBJ1-2 | - | TRBV2 | CASSPRQGANYGYTF | TGTGCCAGCAGTCCGCGACAGGGGGCTAACTATGGCTACACCTTC
TRBD1 | TRBJ2-7 | few | TRBV6-5 | CASSWKGARSREQYF | TGTGCCAGCAGTTGGAAGGGGGCGCGTTCTAGGGAGCAGTACTTC
- | TRBJ1-2 | - | TRBV2 | CASSGEGVSMDGYTF | TGTGCCAGCAGTGGGGAGGGGGTGTCGATGGATGGCTACACCTTC
- | TRBJ2-1 | once | TRBV12-3/TRBV12-4 | CATLLGQINEQFF | TGTGCCACCCTCTTGGGTCAGATCAATGAGCAGTTCTTC
- | TRBJ1-5 | - | TRBV7-6 | CASSREGGQNQPQHF | TGTGCCAGCAGCCGAGAGGGGGGGCAGAATCAGCCCCAGCATTTT
- | TRBJ2-3 | - | TRBV28 | CASSLVGSVTSTDTQYF | TGTGCCAGCAGTTTGGTAGGCTCAGTAACTAGCACAGATACGCAGTATTTT
- | TRBJ2-6 | - | TRBV28 | CASSETGPGVLTF | TGTGCCAGCAGTGAAACCGGGCCGGGGGTCCTGACTTTC
- | TRBJ1-2 | - | TRBV5-1 | CASSLGGTFYGYTF | TGCGCCAGCAGCTTGGGGGGGACTTTTTATGGCTACACCTTC
TRBD1 | TRBJ2-1 | - | TRBV5-6 | CASSLWDRDSNEQFF | TGTGCCAGCAGCTTGTGGGACAGGGATAGCAATGAGCAGTTCTTC
TRBD2 | TRBJ2-7 | - | TRBV19 | CASTREGLAGRSQGGYEQYF | TGTGCCAGTACGCGGGAAGGTCTAGCGGGGAGATCCCAGGGTGGCTACGAGCAGTACTTC
- | TRBJ2-6 | - | TRBV4-3 | CASSQGAGLVSGANVLTF | TGCGCCAGCAGCCAAGGGGCGGGGTTGGTCTCTGGGGCCAACGTCCTGACTTTC
TRBD1 | TRBJ1-6 | - | TRBV2 | CASTGQDNSPLHF | TGTGCCAGCACGGGACAGGACAATTCACCCCTCCACTTT
- | TRBJ2-7 | - | TRBV10-1 | CASSESWETYEQYF | TGCGCCAGCAGTGAGTCGTGGGAGACCTACGAGCAGTACTTC
- | TRBJ2-3 | - | TRBV7-3 | CASSLKGPGQLDTQYF | TGTGCCAGCAGCTTAAAAGGTCCCGGGCAGTTGGATACGCAGTATTTT
TRBD2 | TRBJ2-7 | once | TRBV3-1/TRBV3-2 | CASSQETSSGRVREQYF | TGTGCCAGCAGCCAAGAGACCTCTAGCGGGAGGGTTCGCGAGCAGTACTTC
- | TRBJ2-3 | - | TRBV5-6 | CASSAPSTDTQYF | TGTGCCAGCAGCGCCCCCAGCACAGATACGCAGTATTTT
- | TRBJ2-1 | - | TRBV24-1 | CATSDPPRGPQFF | TGTGCCACCAGTGACCCCCCTCGCGGCCCGCAGTTCTTC
TRBD1 | TRBJ1-2 | - | TRBV29-1 | CSVSPTGTYGYTF | TGCAGCGTTAGCCCGACAGGGACCTATGGCTACACCTTC
TRBD2 | TRBJ2-7 | - | TRBV6-5 | CASSSYNSGGVWQYF | TGTGCCAGCAGTTCCTACAATAGCGGGGGGGTATGGCAGTACTTC
- | TRBJ2-7 | once | TRBV7-2 | CASSDGHTWGREQYF | TGTGCCAGCAGCGACGGACACACCTGGGGGAGGGAGCAGTACTTC
- | TRBJ2-5 | - | TRBV5-1 | CASGPVGKQETQYF | TGCGCCAGCGGCCCGGTGGGGAAACAAGAGACCCAGTACTTC